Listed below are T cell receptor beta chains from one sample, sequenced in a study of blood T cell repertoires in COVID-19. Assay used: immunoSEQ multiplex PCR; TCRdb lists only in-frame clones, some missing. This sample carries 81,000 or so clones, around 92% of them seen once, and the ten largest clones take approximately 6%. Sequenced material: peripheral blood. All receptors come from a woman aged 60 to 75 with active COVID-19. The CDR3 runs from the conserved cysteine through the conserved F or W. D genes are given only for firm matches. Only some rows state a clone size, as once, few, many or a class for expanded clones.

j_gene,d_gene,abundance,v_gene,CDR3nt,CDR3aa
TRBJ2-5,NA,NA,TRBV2,TGTGCCACGCGGAGGGGTGGAGAGACCCAGTACTTC,CATRRGGETQYF
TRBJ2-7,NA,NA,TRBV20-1,TGCAGTGCTAGTGGGGGATGGGGCCCCAGGAACTACGAGCAGTACTTC,CSASGGWGPRNYEQYF
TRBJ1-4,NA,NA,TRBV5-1,TGCGCCAGCAGGGTGGCCAGTGGTAATGAAAAACTGTTTTTT,CASRVASGNEKLFF
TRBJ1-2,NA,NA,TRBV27,TGTGCCAGCAGTGGTGAGCGGGAAGGCAACTATGGCTACACCTTC,CASSGEREGNYGYTF
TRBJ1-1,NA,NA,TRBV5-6,TGTGCCAGCAGCTTGGGACTTGAAGCTTTCTTT,CASSLGLEAFF
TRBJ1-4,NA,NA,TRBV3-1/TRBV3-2,TGTGCCAGCAGCCGTACAAATGAAAAACTGTTTTTT,CASSRTNEKLFF
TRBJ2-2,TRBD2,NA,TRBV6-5,TGTGCCAGCAGTAGCTCCGGGACTAGGAGGCGGGGAGCTGTTTTT,CASSSSGTRRRGAVF
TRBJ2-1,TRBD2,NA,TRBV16,TGTGCCAGCAGCCATCTAGGGGAGGGGTCCAATGAGCAGTTCTTC,CASSHLGEGSNEQFF
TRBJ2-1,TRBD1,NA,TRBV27,TGTGCCAGCGCTAGCTTAGGGGACAGACGATACAATGAGCAGTTCTTC,CASASLGDRRYNEQFF
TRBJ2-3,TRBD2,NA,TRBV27,TGTGCCAGCAGTTTTTGGGCGGGAGAAGACACAGATACGCAGTATTTT,CASSFWAGEDTDTQYF
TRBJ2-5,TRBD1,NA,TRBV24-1,TGTGCCACCAGTGATTTGAAGGGGGCCACAGAGACCCAGTACTTC,CATSDLKGATETQYF
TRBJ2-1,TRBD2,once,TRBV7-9,TGTGCCAGCAGCCCCAGGACTAGCGGGTACAATGAGCAGTTCTTC,CASSPRTSGYNEQFF
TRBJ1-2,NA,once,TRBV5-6,TGTGCCAGCAGCACGGACACTTACTATGGCTACACCTTC,CASSTDTYYGYTF
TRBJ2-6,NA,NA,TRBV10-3,TGTGCCATCAGTGGGTGGAGTGAGCGTTCGGGGGCCAACGTCCTGACTTTC,CAISGWSERSGANVLTF
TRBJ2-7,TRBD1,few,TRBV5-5,TGTGCCAGCAGCTTGGAGACAGGGCGCGAGCAGTACTTC,CASSLETGREQYF
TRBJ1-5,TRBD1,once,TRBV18,TGTGCCAGCTCACAGGGGGCTGGGGAGCCCCAGCATTTT,CASSQGAGEPQHF
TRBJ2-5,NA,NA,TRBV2,TGTGCCAGCAGTGTTGGAAGGGAGGAGACCCAGTACTTC,CASSVGREETQYF
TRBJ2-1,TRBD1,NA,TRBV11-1,TGTGCCAGCAGCCAGCGACAGGGTAAGACCTACAATGAGCAGTTCTTC,CASSQRQGKTYNEQFF
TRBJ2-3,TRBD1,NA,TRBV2,TGTGCCAGCAGGCACAGGGGGCTTACAGATACGCAGTATTTT,CASRHRGLTDTQYF
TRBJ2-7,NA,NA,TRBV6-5,TGTGCCAGCAGTAACTTTCAGCGGGACGAGCAGTACTTC,CASSNFQRDEQYF
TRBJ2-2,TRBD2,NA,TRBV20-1,TGCAGTGCTAGTGCAGCGGGAGGTTCCGGGGAGCTGTTTTTT,CSASAAGGSGELFF
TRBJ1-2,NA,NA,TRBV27,TGTGCCAGCAGCATCAGGGAAGGCTATGGCTACACCTTC,CASSIREGYGYTF
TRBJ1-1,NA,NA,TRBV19,TGTGCCAGTAGCGGAAAACCGGGACAGAACACTGAAGCTTTCTTT,CASSGKPGQNTEAFF
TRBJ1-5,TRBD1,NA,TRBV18,TGTGCCAGCTCACGACAGGGAGTAGGGCAGCCCCAGCATTTT,CASSRQGVGQPQHF
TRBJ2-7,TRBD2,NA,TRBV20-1,TGCAGTGCTAGTGGGCGACTAGCGGGGGGCCTTACCTACGAGCAGTACTTC,CSASGRLAGGLTYEQYF
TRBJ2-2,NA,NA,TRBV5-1,TGCGCCAGCAGCTTGGGGCGGACAGCTAACACCGGGGAGCTGTTTTTT,CASSLGRTANTGELFF
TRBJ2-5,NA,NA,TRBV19,TGTGCCACTGAGGGAGTAGAGACCCAGTACTTC,CATEGVETQYF
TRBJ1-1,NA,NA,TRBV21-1,TGTGCCAGCAAAGGGGTACAGGCCCCCCTAGGAGCTTTCTTT,CASKGVQAPLGAFF
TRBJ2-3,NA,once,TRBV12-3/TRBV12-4,TGTGCCAGCAGTCCCCCCCTTACAGATACGCAGTATTTT,CASSPPLTDTQYF
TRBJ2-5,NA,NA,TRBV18,TGTGCCAGCTCACCGATACCAGGCGAGACCCAGTACTTC,CASSPIPGETQYF
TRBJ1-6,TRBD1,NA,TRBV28,TGTGCCAGCAGTTTATCGGGGCAGGGGGGCTCACCCCTCCACTTT,CASSLSGQGGSPLHF
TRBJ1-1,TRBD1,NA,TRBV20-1,TGCAGTGCTAGTAGACAGGGGTACATGAACACTGAAGCTTTCTTT,CSASRQGYMNTEAFF
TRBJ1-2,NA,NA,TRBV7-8,TGTGCCAGCAGCTTAGAAGTAGCGCAGGGAGGCTATGGCTACACCTTC,CASSLEVAQGGYGYTF
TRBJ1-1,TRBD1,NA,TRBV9,TGTGCCAGCAGCTCCGGACAGGGGGGAACTGAAGCTTTCTTT,CASSSGQGGTEAFF
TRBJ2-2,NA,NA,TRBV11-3,TGTGCCAGCAGCTTCTTCGGGAGTGGGACCGGGGAGCTGTTTTTT,CASSFFGSGTGELFF
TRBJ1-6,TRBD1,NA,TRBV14,TGTGCCAGCAGCCTGACAGGGGAGCGAGGTATTAGTTCACCCCTCCACTTT,CASSLTGERGISSPLHF
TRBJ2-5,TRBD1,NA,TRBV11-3,TGTGCCAGCAGCCTGATGACAGGGGTGGAGACCCAGTACTTC,CASSLMTGVETQYF
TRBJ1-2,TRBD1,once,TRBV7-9,TGTGCCAGCAGAGACCCCGGGACAGGGAAAAACTATGGCTACACCTTC,CASRDPGTGKNYGYTF
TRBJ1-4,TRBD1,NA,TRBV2,TGTGCCAGCAGTGCCGACAGGGACCTAGGTGAAAAACTGTTTTTT,CASSADRDLGEKLFF
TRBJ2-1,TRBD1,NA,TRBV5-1,TGCGCCAGCAGAGCCGGGACAGGGTACAACAATGAGCAGTTCTTC,CASRAGTGYNNEQFF